This T cell receptor (beta chain) was recovered during a study of blood T cells in healthy people across ages. Each donor's blood draw was 8.5 to 10 milliliters of peripheral blood. With regard to this clonotype: Its specificity is not known.

Whole-study findings and limits: In older individuals, TCR beta diversity per million T cells was lower, falling roughly linearly with age. Diversity was higher, and naive CD4+ cells more numerous, in long-lived donors than in aged donors.

A second PCR of about 6 to 11 cycles used a sample-barcoded 5' primer and a J-beta primer mix. From each sample, at least 2.5 million paired-end reads containing CDR3 were obtained. Via MiXCR, TCRdb re-called the 5' RACE reads, giving one row per CDR3 protein. The top ten clones hold about 4% of a sample with around 1,600,000 distinct CDR3 sequences, about 42% of them seen once. The V and J ends lost 7 bases and 5 bases respectively, with 17 bases between them. The CDR3 has 14 amino acids. The germline V gene encodes CDR1 MNHEY and CDR2 SVGEGT. The J gene is TRBJ1-2, the V gene TRBV6-2 or TRBV6-3; no firm D call. Material for sequencing was blood. The TCR comes from a woman aged 18-30 years in good health. CDR3 DNA sequence: TGTGCCAGCATTGAGGACCGCACCAGATATGGCTACACCTTC. This codes for CASIEDRTRYGYTF.